A single sample gave rise to the 2 T cell receptor beta chains below, sequenced in a study of shared clonotypes between healthy human individuals. Clones were sequenced by immunoSEQ multiplex PCR, and TCRdb holds only the in-frame ones, with some missing. The sample includes 900,000 to 1,200,000 clones, more than 75% of them seen just once. Source material: memory CD4+ T cells from PBMCs. The subset is: CD45RA-negative fraction. These receptors were obtained from a man between 18 and 35 years old in good health. Some clones in this sample may be carry-over from other donors' samples.

The chain has TRBV7-9 and TRBJ1-4; maybe TRBD1 (5 bases). V dropped 0 bases and J dropped 4 bases, with 9 bases sitting between them. The CDR3 length is 15 residues. Germline-derived CDR1 and CDR2 are SEHNR and FQNEAQ (reference sequence). CDR3: CASSLASGSNEKLFF. CDR3 in DNA: TGTGCCAGCAGCTTAGCCTCAGGGAGTAATGAAAAACTGTTTTTT.

This clone was picked up a small number of times. The J gene is TRBJ1-1, the V gene TRBV5-4; tentatively, D is TRBD1 (6 bases). Trimming stripped 5 bases from V and 4 bases from J, with 9 bases between. This CDR3 is 12 amino acids long. The germline V gene has CDR1 SGHNT and CDR2 YYREEE (reference sequence). CDR3 in amino acids: CASRKTGTEAFF. The CDR3 nucleotides are TGTGCCAGCAGAAAGACAGGCACTGAAGCTTTCTTT.